A single sample gave rise to the 19 T cell receptor beta chains below, sequenced in a study of vaccination effects on CD4 cells after COVID-19. These receptors' targets are unknown. Some clones are missing from TCRdb's copy, which holds only in-frame ones; the method was immunoSEQ multiplex PCR. The sample holds fewer than 85,000 clones, 74% seen once. When around 9 days of culture had elapsed, CD4+ T cells were isolated. Participants were given two doses of BNT162b2 or mRNA-1273 vaccine. The starting material was CD4+ T cells from PBMCs cultured without peptide, obtained after COVID-19 vaccination. The receptors were gathered from a human donor who received a COVID-19 vaccine.

V gene TRBV7-3 combines with J gene TRBJ2-1; 7 positions agree with TRBD2. V was pared by 7 bases and J by 5 bases, with 8 bases of the junction left unmatched. Germline V CDR1 and CDR2: SGHTA, FQGTGA. The length of the CDR3 is 14 residues. The CDR3 protein is CASKVGGKDNEQFF. The CDR3 nucleotides are TGTGCCAGCAAGGTGGGGGGGAAAGACAATGAGCAGTTCTTC.

In DNA form, the CDR3 reads TGTGCCAGCAGTGAGCCGGACCTCAGGTACACCTTC. Its protein is CASSEPDLRYTF. The chain recombines TRBV6-1 with TRBJ1-2; D gene uncertain. Per germline, CDR1 MNHNS and CDR2 SASEGT. The length of the CDR3 is 12 residues. Trimming took off 3 bases at V and 11 bases at J, with 13 bases between the two ends.

This clone was recorded a few times. The CDR3 coding sequence is TGTGCTAGTAGCGGATTGACTAGCGGGGGCTATGAGCAGTACGTC. Translated: CASSGLTSGGYEQYV. V gene TRBV12-5 combines with J gene TRBJ2-7, with TRBD2 matching over 12 bases. V gave up 8 bases and J gave up 7 bases; unmatched junction bases: 12. The CDR3 length is 15 residues. From germline, CDR1 is LGHNT and CDR2 FRNRAP.

This chain connects TRBV7-2 to TRBJ1-5, with TRBD1 identical over 10 bases. Per the germline V gene, CDR1 is SGHTA and CDR2 is FQGNSA. The V and J ends lost 1 base and 2 bases, in that order; junction bases with no gene match: 11. The CDR3 has 19 residues. The CDR3 loop reads CASSLGGTGAGEGNQPQHF. The CDR3 bases are TGTGCCAGCAGCTTAGGGGGGACAGGGGCGGGCGAAGGCAATCAGCCCCAGCATTTT.

The CDR3 sequence is CSARADTQYF. The DNA for the CDR3 is TGCAGTGCACGGGCGGATACGCAGTATTTT. The chain uses TRBV20-1 and TRBJ2-3; no clear D gene. V lost 6 bases, J lost 6 bases, and 7 bases lay in between. The CDR3 covers 10 residues. Germline CDR1 is DFQATT and CDR2 is SNEGSKA (reference sequence).

V is TRBV21-1 and J is TRBJ1-3; the table calls TRBD1, which could not be checked here. TRBV21-1 is noted as a pseudogene. The CDR3 consists of 16 residues. The CDR3 loop is CASVDGTGPSGNTIYF. The CDR3 DNA is TGTGCCAGTGTGGACGGGACAGGACCTTCTGGAAACACCATATATTTT.

This chain joins TRBV18 and TRBJ1-3, with D uncertain. Germline assignment: CDR1 KGHSH and CDR2 LQKENI. The CDR3 extends over 16 amino acids. Trimming pared 5 bases from V and 0 bases from J, leaving 14 bases between. DNA of the CDR3: TGTGCCAGCTCATCTAGTCAGGTCGTCTCTGGAAACACCATATATTTT. Amino acids: CASSSSQVVSGNTIYF.

The CDR3 DNA follows: TGTGCCAGCAGTTTTTCGGGGTCTAGCAATCAGCCCCAGCATTTT. The encoded protein is CASSFSGSSNQPQHF. The chain employs TRBV28 and TRBJ1-5; D ambiguous. Germline assignment: CDR1 MDHEN and CDR2 SYDVKM. The CDR3 sequence is 15 residues long. V dropped 3 bases and J dropped 0 bases, with 9 bases sitting between them.

The V call is TRBV2, the J call TRBJ2-2; D possibly corresponds to TRBD1 (5 bases). The CDR3 has 14 residues. V lost 4 bases and J lost 5, with 11 bases in between. The germline V gene encodes CDR1 SNHLY and CDR2 FYNNEI. The CDR3 nucleotides read TGTGCCAGCAGTGCGGTCAGGGAAACCGGGGAGCTGTTTTTT. As protein: CASSAVRETGELFF. Supplemented by reference TRBV2 and TRBJ2-2, the full variable domain reads EPEVTQTPSHQVTQMGQEVILRCVPISNHLYFYWYRQILGQKVEFLVSFYNNEISEKSEIFDDQFSVERPDGSNFTLKIRSTKLEDSAMYFCASSAVRETGELFFGEGSRLTVL.

This clone turned up a few times. The gene calls are TRBV27 and TRBJ1-5; 9 bases align to TRBD1. CDR3 length equals 17 residues. V lost 8 bases and J lost 4; bases outside the gene matches: 15. Germline V gene lookup returns CDR1 MNHEY and CDR2 SMNVEV (reference sequence). The DNA of the CDR3 is TGTGCCAGCTGCTCAAAGAGGACAGGGGTGTTAAATCAGCCCCAGCATTTT. Protein: CASCSKRTGVLNQPQHF.

This chain joins TRBV19 and TRBJ1-3, with a possible D match to TRBD1 (6 bases). Germline CDR1 reads LNHDA; CDR2 reads SQIVND (reference sequence). The CDR3 extends over 14 amino acids. With 6 bases removed from V and 0 bases from J, the gap between germline ends came to 9 bases. The CDR3 spells CASSRGNSGNTIYF. The CDR3 DNA reads as TGTGCCAGTAGCAGGGGTAACTCTGGAAACACCATATATTTT.

V is TRBV12-3 or TRBV12-4 and J is TRBJ1-2, with unresolved D. Trimming shortened V by 6 bases and J by 3 bases, and 11 bases separated the two germline ends. The CDR3 consists of 13 residues. CDR3 residues: CASRRTAYYGYTF. CDR3 coding DNA: TGTGCCAGCAGACGGACGGCATACTATGGCTACACCTTC.

The genes are TRBV6-5 and TRBJ1-5, with unresolved D. The germline CDR1 and CDR2 sequences are MNHEY and SVGAGI. This CDR3 region has 14 residues. V lost 6 bases to trimming and J lost 2 bases, with 11 bases between them. Here the CDR3 reads CASSPAPGNQPQHF. The CDR3 DNA follows: TGTGCCAGCAGCCCCGCCCCCGGCAATCAGCCCCAGCATTTT.

This clone was counted a single time. The chain has TRBV5-1 and TRBJ2-1; the D gene is possibly TRBD1 (6 bases). Trimming shortened V by 3 bases and J by 1 base, and 11 bases separated the two germline ends. CDR1 and CDR2 from the germline V gene are SGHRS and YFSETQ. This CDR3 has 15 amino acids. The CDR3 protein is CASSSEGQSYNEQFF. The CDR3 bases are TGCGCCAGCAGCTCCGAAGGACAGTCCTACAATGAGCAGTTCTTC.

The V gene is TRBV10-1, the J gene TRBJ2-5; D might be TRBD1 (5 bases). Germline lookup yields CDR1 WNHNN and CDR2 SYGVQD (reference sequence). This CDR3 comprises 13 residues. The V and J ends lost 4 bases and 5 bases respectively, with 11 bases between them. The CDR3 region has the DNA TGCGCCAGCAGTGGGATAGGGGATGAGACCCAGTACTTC. Its translation is CASSGIGDETQYF.

The chain couples TRBV19 to TRBJ1-4, with 7 bases that match TRBD1. The CDR3 totals 19 residues. Germline-derived CDR1 and CDR2 are LNHDA and SQIVND (reference sequence). With 3 bases clipped from V and 0 bases from J, the junction kept 13 bases outside the gene matches. The CDR3 protein is CASSILKRDSPSTNEKLFF. The DNA of the CDR3 is TGTGCCAGTAGTATTTTGAAGAGGGACAGTCCTTCAACTAATGAAAAACTGTTTTTT.

The rearrangement joins TRBV30 to TRBJ1-1, with D perhaps matching TRBD1 (5 bases). With 2 bases removed from V and 1 base from J, the gap between germline ends came to 8 bases. This CDR3 contains 13 residues. CDR1 GTSNPN and CDR2 SVGIG come from the germline V gene (reference sequence). The CDR3 reads CAWSPDRNTEAFF. CDR3 sequence (DNA): TGTGCCTGGAGTCCAGACAGGAACACTGAAGCTTTCTTT.

V is TRBV12-5 and J is TRBJ2-7; 10 positions agree with TRBD2. Germline values: CDR1 LGHNT, CDR2 FRNRAP. CDR3 length: 20 residues. V shed 0 bases and J 3 bases; nucleotides not matched to a gene: 17. This CDR3 is CASGLVQRELSGGASYEQYV. CDR3 DNA: TGTGCTAGTGGTTTGGTTCAACGCGAACTCAGCGGGGGGGCCAGCTACGAGCAGTACGTC.

This chain links TRBV30 with TRBJ2-5; D call uncertain. CDR1 is GTSNPN, CDR2 SVGIG, per germline (reference sequence). Between the trimmed V and J ends, which lost 3 bases and 7 bases, there was a span of 9 bases. The CDR3 is 11 amino acids. CDR3 loop: CAWSVLGTQYF. DNA for the CDR3: TGTGCCTGGAGCGTCTTGGGGACCCAGTACTTC.